These T cell receptor beta chains were read from a single sample in a study of T cell responses to AZD1222 COVID-19 vaccine. The data were produced by immunoSEQ multiplex PCR, yet TCRdb's version contains in-frame clones alone and is incomplete. The sample holds 120,000 or so clones, approximately 90% seen once. The sample here was peripheral blood, taken on day 0 of AZD1222 vaccination. Receptors were obtained from an adult in good health. Both conserved end residues are part of each CDR3. The D gene is left open where the match is weak. Clone size is given for some rows only: seen once, a few or many times, or a class if the clone is expanded.

cdr3_length,d_call,clone_size,v_call,j_call,cdr3_nt,cdr3_aa
15,TRBD2,.,TRBV5-4,TRBJ2-3,TGTGCCAGCAGCCTGGGACTACAGAGCACAGATACGCAGTATTTT,CASSLGLQSTDTQYF
15,.,.,TRBV10-3,TRBJ1-6,TGTGCCATCAGTGAGAGGCCCAGTTATAATTCACCCCTCCACTTT,CAISERPSYNSPLHF
15,.,.,TRBV30,TRBJ2-1,TGTGCCTGGAGTGTAGGGGCACACGTCGTGAATGAGCAGTTCTTC,CAWSVGAHVVNEQFF
16,TRBD1,.,TRBV7-2,TRBJ1-4,TGTGCCAGCAGCTTAGTGCGGGGGACAGCTAATGAAAAACTGTTTTTT,CASSLVRGTANEKLFF
14,.,once,TRBV7-9,TRBJ2-5,TGTGCCAGCAGCTTGGGCACCCTACAAGAGACCCAGTACTTC,CASSLGTLQETQYF
13,.,.,TRBV28,TRBJ2-7,TGTGCCAGCAGTTTACCCGTCACCCGGGAGCAGTACTTC,CASSLPVTREQYF
16,.,.,TRBV28,TRBJ2-5,TGTGCCAGCAGTCCCGCGGAAGGAACGAAGCAAGAGACCCAGTACTTC,CASSPAEGTKQETQYF
14,.,.,TRBV11-2,TRBJ2-3,TGTGCCAGCAGCCCCCGAGGGGACACAGATACGCAGTATTTT,CASSPRGDTDTQYF
10,.,.,TRBV6-5,TRBJ1-6,TGTGCCAGCGGCGGTTCACCCCTCCACTTT,CASGGSPLHF
16,TRBD1,.,TRBV27,TRBJ2-5,TGTGCCAGCAGTTCCCGACAGGGGTTGATCCTACAGACCCAGTACTTC,CASSSRQGLILQTQYF
17,TRBD1,.,TRBV7-6,TRBJ1-3,TGTGCCAGCAGCGAAAGGGGACAGGAAGGCTCTGGAAACACCATATATTTT,CASSERGQEGSGNTIYF
14,.,.,TRBV10-3,TRBJ1-1,TGTGCCATCAGGGGGACGACAGCGAACACTGAAGCTTTCTTT,CAIRGTTANTEAFF
15,.,.,TRBV29-1,TRBJ1-2,TGCAGCGTACGTTTCCGGGACAACCCCCGCTATGGCTACACCTTC,CSVRFRDNPRYGYTF
16,.,.,TRBV15,TRBJ2-7,TGTGCCACCAGCAGAGATCTTAAGACAGGTTCCTACGAGCAGTACTTC,CATSRDLKTGSYEQYF
13,.,.,TRBV12-3/TRBV12-4,TRBJ2-3,TGTGCCAGCAGTTTTCACGGGTCGGATACGCAGTATTTT,CASSFHGSDTQYF
11,TRBD1,.,TRBV30,TRBJ1-1,TGTGCCTGGAACCGACAGGGATCAGCTTTCTTT,CAWNRQGSAFF
12,.,.,TRBV19,TRBJ1-5,TGTGCCAGTAGTTTCTACAATCAGCCCCAGCATTTT,CASSFYNQPQHF
12,.,.,TRBV30,TRBJ2-2,TGTGCCTGGGATTTAGGGACCGGGGAGCTGTTTTTT,CAWDLGTGELFF
15,.,.,TRBV7-2,TRBJ2-3,TGTGCCAGCAGCTTACGGCCAGCAACCGCAGATACGCAGTATTTT,CASSLRPATADTQYF
12,.,.,TRBV28,TRBJ1-1,TGTGCCAGCAGTTTAGCGGCAGGCGGAGCTTTCTTT,CASSLAAGGAFF
14,.,few,TRBV7-6,TRBJ2-5,TGTGCCAGCTCGGACAGTCGAAGGCAGGAGACCCAGTACTTC,CASSDSRRQETQYF
13,TRBD2,.,TRBV27,TRBJ2-1,TGTGCCAGCAGGACTAGCCCACGTTCTGAGCAGTTCTTC,CASRTSPRSEQFF
14,TRBD1,.,TRBV4-3,TRBJ2-7,TGCGCCAGCAGCCACTGGGACAGGGCCGGGGAGCAGTACTTC,CASSHWDRAGEQYF
16,.,few,TRBV27,TRBJ2-2,TGTGCCAGCAGTTTAAGGCAGGGCACGAACACCGGGGAGCTGTTTTTT,CASSLRQGTNTGELFF
13,TRBD1,few,TRBV28,TRBJ1-2,TGTGCCAGCAGCCCAGGGGGGAACTATGGCTACACCTTC,CASSPGGNYGYTF
15,TRBD1,.,TRBV15,TRBJ1-4,TGTGCCACCAGCAGTGACAGGGGGCGACGTGAAAAACTGTTTTTT,CATSSDRGRREKLFF
15,.,.,TRBV14,TRBJ2-7,TGTGCCAGCAGCCAAGTAGGGTTTCAGTCCTACGAGCAGTACTTC,CASSQVGFQSYEQYF
15,TRBD1,once,TRBV19,TRBJ1-2,TGTGCCAGTAACCGGGCCAGTGACAGGGTGTATGGCTACACCTTC,CASNRASDRVYGYTF
14,TRBD1,.,TRBV18,TRBJ1-1,TGTGCCAGCTCACCGGGACAGGTAGGCACTGAAGCTTTCTTT,CASSPGQVGTEAFF
12,.,.,TRBV14,TRBJ1-1,TGTGCCAGCAGCCGCCAGAACACTGAAGCTTTCTTT,CASSRQNTEAFF
17,TRBD1,.,TRBV5-1,TRBJ2-1,TGCGCCAGCAGCTCAATACCGGGGACAGGCGAGGGCAATGAGCAGTTCTTC,CASSSIPGTGEGNEQFF
12,.,.,TRBV12-3/TRBV12-4,TRBJ2-5,TGTGCCAGCAGTTTAGATTTGGAGACCCAGTACTTC,CASSLDLETQYF
16,.,.,TRBV5-4,TRBJ2-1,TGTGCCAGCAGCCCCCCCGGGGGCTCGGGGTCCGGTGAGCAGTTCTTC,CASSPPGGSGSGEQFF
17,TRBD2,.,TRBV7-3,TRBJ2-3,TGTGCCAGCAGCTCCGGGGGGAGTAGCAATCATCCAGATACGCAGTATTTT,CASSSGGSSNHPDTQYF
14,.,.,TRBV6-5,TRBJ1-1,TGTGCCAGTAGTATGGAGGGGGTGGTCACTGAAGCTTTCTTT,CASSMEGVVTEAFF
17,.,.,TRBV11-2,TRBJ2-7,TGTGCCAGCAGCTTTTTGAGTACGGCTGCTAGCTCCTACGAGCAGTACTTC,CASSFLSTAASSYEQYF
14,.,.,TRBV28,TRBJ2-5,TGTGCCAGCAGCCTGACGGGTGTTGCAGAGACCCAGTACTTC,CASSLTGVAETQYF
13,TRBD1,few,TRBV6-6,TRBJ2-7,TGTGCCAGCAGCCCCGGACAGGTCTACGAGCAGTACTTC,CASSPGQVYEQYF
14,TRBD1,.,TRBV27,TRBJ2-5,TGTGCCAGCAGTCTAACGACAGGGTCAGAGACCCAGTACTTC,CASSLTTGSETQYF
15,TRBD1,.,TRBV4-1,TRBJ2-3,TGCGCCAGCAGCCAGGGACAGGGGAGGCCGGATACGCAGTATTTT,CASSQGQGRPDTQYF
16,TRBD1,.,TRBV24-1,TRBJ2-1,TGTGCCACCAGTGATTTGTCAGGGGGCTCCTACAATGAGCAGTTCTTC,CATSDLSGGSYNEQFF
14,.,.,TRBV28,TRBJ1-2,TGTGCCAGCAGTACCTCCGGGGACGACCATGGCTACACCTTC,CASSTSGDDHGYTF
16,.,.,TRBV9,TRBJ1-2,TGTGCCAGCAGCGTCGGGCTCAGATCTATAAACTATGGCTACACCTTC,CASSVGLRSINYGYTF
15,.,.,TRBV4-3,TRBJ1-5,TGCGCCAGCAGCCAAGATCCGGGGAGGCAGCAGCCCCAGCATTTT,CASSQDPGRQQPQHF
14,.,.,TRBV11-2,TRBJ2-5,TGTGCCAGCCGCTGGAGGACAGCTCAAGAGACCCAGTACTTC,CASRWRTAQETQYF
14,.,.,TRBV6-5,TRBJ2-3,TGTGCCACTTGGGGCGGGTGGACGGGCGATACGCAGTATTTT,CATWGGWTGDTQYF
19,.,.,TRBV28,TRBJ2-7,TGTGCCAGCAGTTACGGGGGACTTTTGGGACCCACGAGCTCCTACGAGCAGTACTTC,CASSYGGLLGPTSSYEQYF
13,.,.,TRBV15,TRBJ1-1,TGTGCCACCCGCCGGACCGTGAACACTGAAGCTTTCTTT,CATRRTVNTEAFF
14,TRBD2,.,TRBV7-9,TRBJ2-7,TGTGCCAGCAGCTTAGTAAGGGAGGGCTACGAGCAGTACTTC,CASSLVREGYEQYF
15,.,.,TRBV2,TRBJ1-1,TGTGCCAGCAGTGAAGCGAGGGGGAGCGGGACTGAAGCTTTCTTT,CASSEARGSGTEAFF
16,.,.,TRBV18,TRBJ1-6,TGTGCCAGCTCCCGGACCGGTGGGCAAGATAATTCACCCCTCCACTTT,CASSRTGGQDNSPLHF
17,.,.,TRBV1,TRBJ2-7,TGCACCAGCAGCCCCTCCCGGCTCGGGAGGGTGGAGTGCGAGCAGTACTTC,CTSSPSRLGRVECEQYF
14,.,.,TRBV4-1,TRBJ2-7,TGCGCCAGCAGCCAAGCAGTAGGGGACCACGAGCAGTACTTC,CASSQAVGDHEQYF
14,TRBD1,.,TRBV5-6,TRBJ1-5,TGTGCCAGCAGCCAACAGGGGGCGTATCAGCCCCAGCATTTT,CASSQQGAYQPQHF
15,TRBD2,.,TRBV24-1,TRBJ2-1,TGTGCCACCAGTGAGGGGTGGCGGGAGTTCAATGAGCAGTTCTTC,CATSEGWREFNEQFF